This T cell receptor (beta chain) was sequenced in a study of cytomegalovirus exposure and HLA in healthy donors. Study results and caveats: When analyzed later, the rates of TCR association showed variation by HLA locus, with DRB1 the most and HLA-C the fewest. Cytomegalovirus-associated status was assigned to approximately 160 TCR beta chains.

The CDR3 contains 18 residues. Germline-derived CDR1 and CDR2 are MDHEN and SYDVKM. V trimming: 1 base; J trimming: 4 bases; junction bases outside the gene matches: 11. PCR used 60 Vbeta primers and 13 Jbeta primers. Libraries were prepared by immunoSEQ multiplex PCR; TCRdb keeps only in-frame clonotypes and omits some of them. The sample carries more than 80,000 clones, over 75% recorded once. As to this clone: Its antigen is unknown.

V is TRBV28 and J is TRBJ2-1; 9 nucleotides agree with TRBD2. Material: PBMCs. This receptor was obtained from a girl aged 2-9 years in good health and CMV-seropositive. The CDR3: CASSLSQGAGGLYNEQFF. The CDR3 DNA follows: TGTGCCAGCAGTTTATCCCAAGGCGCGGGAGGGCTTTACAATGAGCAGTTCTTC.